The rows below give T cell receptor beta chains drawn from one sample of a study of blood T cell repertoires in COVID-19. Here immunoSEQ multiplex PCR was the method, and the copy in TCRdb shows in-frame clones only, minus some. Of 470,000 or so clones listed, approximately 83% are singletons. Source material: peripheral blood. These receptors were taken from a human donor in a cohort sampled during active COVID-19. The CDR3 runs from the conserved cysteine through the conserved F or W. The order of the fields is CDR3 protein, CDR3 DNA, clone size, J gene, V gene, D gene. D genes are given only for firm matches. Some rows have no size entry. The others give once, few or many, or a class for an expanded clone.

CDR3aa: CASSIAGFADTQYF
CDR3nt: TGTGCCAGCAGCATAGCGGGATTCGCAGATACGCAGTATTTT
abundance: once
j_gene: TRBJ2-3
v_gene: TRBV3-1/TRBV3-2
d_gene: TRBD2

CDR3aa: CASSPGLASDTQYF
CDR3nt: TGTGCCAGCAGCCCGGGACTAGCGTCGGATACGCAGTATTTT
abundance: NA
j_gene: TRBJ2-3
v_gene: TRBV28
d_gene: TRBD2

CDR3aa: CASSRDRGSSPLHF
CDR3nt: TGTGCCAGCTCGCGGGACAGGGGTAGTTCACCCCTCCACTTT
abundance: NA
j_gene: TRBJ1-6
v_gene: TRBV19
d_gene: TRBD1

CDR3aa: CATSRDRGAREQFF
CDR3nt: TGTGCCACCAGCAGAGATCGGGGGGCACGGGAGCAGTTCTTC
abundance: NA
j_gene: TRBJ2-1
v_gene: TRBV15
d_gene: NA

CDR3aa: CASSWGGRTEAFF
CDR3nt: TGTGCCAGCAGTTGGGGTGGGAGGACTGAAGCTTTCTTT
abundance: NA
j_gene: TRBJ1-1
v_gene: TRBV28
d_gene: NA

CDR3aa: CASSSRGGMNTEAFF
CDR3nt: TGTGCCAGCAGTTCTCGGGGAGGGATGAACACTGAAGCTTTCTTT
abundance: NA
j_gene: TRBJ1-1
v_gene: TRBV27
d_gene: NA

CDR3aa: CASSTFWTGTTEAFF
CDR3nt: TGTGCCAGTAGTACCTTTTGGACAGGGACCACTGAAGCTTTCTTT
abundance: NA
j_gene: TRBJ1-1
v_gene: TRBV19
d_gene: TRBD1

CDR3aa: CASSSRTGSGQPQHF
CDR3nt: TGTGCCAGCAGTTCCCGGACAGGGAGTGGTCAGCCCCAGCATTTT
abundance: NA
j_gene: TRBJ1-5
v_gene: TRBV27
d_gene: TRBD1

CDR3aa: CASSWPGGKDTQYF
CDR3nt: TGTGCCAGCAGTTGGCCTGGGGGGAAAGATACGCAGTATTTT
abundance: NA
j_gene: TRBJ2-3
v_gene: TRBV28
d_gene: NA

CDR3aa: CASSLQGGYGYTF
CDR3nt: TGTGCCAGCAGTTTACAGGGTGGATATGGCTACACCTTC
abundance: NA
j_gene: TRBJ1-2
v_gene: TRBV6-6
d_gene: NA

CDR3aa: CASSSQAPNEKLFF
CDR3nt: TGTGCCAGCAGCTCACAGGCCCCGAATGAAAAACTGTTTTTT
abundance: NA
j_gene: TRBJ1-4
v_gene: TRBV9
d_gene: NA

CDR3aa: CASSEAIYGTGVAPLHF
CDR3nt: TGTGCCAGCAGTGAAGCCATTTACGGGACAGGTGTAGCACCCCTCCACTTT
abundance: NA
j_gene: TRBJ1-6
v_gene: TRBV2
d_gene: TRBD1

CDR3aa: CASSEFQGSTYEQYF
CDR3nt: TGTGCCAGCAGTGAATTCCAGGGCTCGACCTACGAGCAGTACTTC
abundance: NA
j_gene: TRBJ2-7
v_gene: TRBV25-1
d_gene: NA

CDR3aa: CASSIPLTSGRVNEQFF
CDR3nt: TGTGCCAGTAGTATCCCTCTGACTAGCGGGAGAGTCAATGAGCAGTTCTTC
abundance: NA
j_gene: TRBJ2-1
v_gene: TRBV19
d_gene: TRBD2